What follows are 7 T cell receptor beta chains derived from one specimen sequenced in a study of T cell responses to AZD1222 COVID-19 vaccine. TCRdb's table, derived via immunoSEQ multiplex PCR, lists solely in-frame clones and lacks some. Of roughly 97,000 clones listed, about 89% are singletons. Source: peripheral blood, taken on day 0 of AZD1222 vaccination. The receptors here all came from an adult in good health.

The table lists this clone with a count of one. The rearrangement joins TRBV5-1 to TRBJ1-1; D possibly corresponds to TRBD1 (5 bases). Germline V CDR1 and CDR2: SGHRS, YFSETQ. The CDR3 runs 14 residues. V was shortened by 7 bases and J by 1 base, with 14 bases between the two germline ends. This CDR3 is CASGRGDRNTEAFF. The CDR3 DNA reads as TGCGCCAGCGGCCGAGGGGACCGGAACACTGAAGCTTTCTTT.

The CDR3 DNA follows: TGTGCCAGCAGCTCAAGGACAGGGGGCGCCTTGAACACTGAAGCTTTCTTT. It yields the protein CASSSRTGGALNTEAFF. The chain recombines TRBV11-2 with TRBJ1-1; 11 bases are a match to TRBD1. The germline gives CDR1 SGHAT, CDR2 FQNNGV. Trimming at V came to 4 bases and at J to 0 bases, leaving 7 bases not matched to a gene. CDR3 size: 17 residues.

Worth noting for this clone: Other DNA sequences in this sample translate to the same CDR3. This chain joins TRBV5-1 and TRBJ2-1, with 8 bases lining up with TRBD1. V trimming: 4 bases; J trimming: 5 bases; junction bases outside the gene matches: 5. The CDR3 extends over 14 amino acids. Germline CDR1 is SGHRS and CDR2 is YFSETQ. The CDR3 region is CASSLDRENNEQFF. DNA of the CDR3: TGCGCCAGCAGCCTGGACAGGGAGAACAATGAGCAGTTCTTC.

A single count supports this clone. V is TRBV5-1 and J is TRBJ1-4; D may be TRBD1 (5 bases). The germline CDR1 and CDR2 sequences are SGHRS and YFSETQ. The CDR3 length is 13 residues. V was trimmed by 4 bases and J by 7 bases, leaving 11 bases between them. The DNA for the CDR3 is TGCGCCAGCAGCCGTGGGCAGGGTGAAAAACTGTTTTTT. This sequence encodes CASSRGQGEKLFF.

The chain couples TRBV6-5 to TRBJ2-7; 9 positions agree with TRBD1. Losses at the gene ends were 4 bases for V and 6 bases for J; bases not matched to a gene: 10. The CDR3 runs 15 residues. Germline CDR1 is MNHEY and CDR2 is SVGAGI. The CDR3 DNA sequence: TGTGCCAGCAGTTTCCGACAGGGGGTATCGGGCGAGCAGTACTTC. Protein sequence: CASSFRQGVSGEQYF.

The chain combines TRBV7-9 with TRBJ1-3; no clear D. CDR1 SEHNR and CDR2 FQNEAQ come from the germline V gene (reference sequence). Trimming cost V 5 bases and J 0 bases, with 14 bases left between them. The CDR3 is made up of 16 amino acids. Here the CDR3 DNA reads TGTGCCAGCAGCGGGAAAGGACGAGACTCTGGAAACACCATATATTTT. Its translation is CASSGKGRDSGNTIYF.

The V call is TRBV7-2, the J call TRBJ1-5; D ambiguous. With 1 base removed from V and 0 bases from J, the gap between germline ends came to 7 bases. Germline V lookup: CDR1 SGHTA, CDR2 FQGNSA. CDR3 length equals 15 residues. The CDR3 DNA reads TGTGCCAGCAGCTTAGGCAGGAATAGCAATCAGCCCCAGCATTTT. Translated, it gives CASSLGRNSNQPQHF. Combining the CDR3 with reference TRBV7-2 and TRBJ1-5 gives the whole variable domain GAGVSQSPSNKVTEKGKDVELRCDPISGHTALYWYRQSLGQGLEFLIYFQGNSAPDKSGLPSDRFSAERTGGSVSTLTIQRTQQEDSAVYLCASSLGRNSNQPQHFGDGTRLSIL.